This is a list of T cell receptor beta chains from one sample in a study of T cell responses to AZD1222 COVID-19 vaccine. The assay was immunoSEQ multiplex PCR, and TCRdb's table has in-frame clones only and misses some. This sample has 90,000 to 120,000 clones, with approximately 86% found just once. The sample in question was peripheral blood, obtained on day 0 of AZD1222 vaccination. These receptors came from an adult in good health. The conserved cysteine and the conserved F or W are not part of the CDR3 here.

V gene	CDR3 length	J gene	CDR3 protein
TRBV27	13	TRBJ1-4	ASSLSGTTKKKLF
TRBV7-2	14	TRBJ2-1	ASSFNPGLANNEQF
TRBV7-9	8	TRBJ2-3	ASSLGGPY
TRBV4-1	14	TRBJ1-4	ASSQDRGNTNEKLF
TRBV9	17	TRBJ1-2	ASSGTIGQVSGRNYGYT
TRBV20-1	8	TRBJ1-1	SARDQTVR
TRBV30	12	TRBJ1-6	ASTQGLEGSPLH
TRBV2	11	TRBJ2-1	ASKGTSYNEQF
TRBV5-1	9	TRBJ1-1	ASSADAEAF
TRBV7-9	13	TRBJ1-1	ASSDHLAGNTEAF
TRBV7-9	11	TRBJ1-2	ASSFRDSEGYT
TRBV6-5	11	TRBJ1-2	ASSYSRGDGYT
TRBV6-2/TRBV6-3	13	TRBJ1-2	ASSPGETGLHGYT
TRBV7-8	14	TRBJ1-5	ASSLALGSGNQPQH
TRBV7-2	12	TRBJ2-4	ASSTRQGRNIQY
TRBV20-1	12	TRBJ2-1	SASRAGGRNEQF
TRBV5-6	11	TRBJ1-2	ASSFQGDYGYT
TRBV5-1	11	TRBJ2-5	ASSIGGQETQY
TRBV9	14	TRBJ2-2	ASSAGTAGLTGELF
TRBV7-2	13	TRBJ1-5	ASSSYRGGNQPQH
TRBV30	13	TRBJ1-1	AWSVRERRGTEAF
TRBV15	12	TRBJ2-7	ATSRVGGGGEQY
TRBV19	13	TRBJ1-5	ASSMRGQLNQPQH
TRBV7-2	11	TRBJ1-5	ASSPPGQGGKH
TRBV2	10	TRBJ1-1	ASETWNTEAF
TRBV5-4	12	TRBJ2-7	ASSLDRGTYEQY
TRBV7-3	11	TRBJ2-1	ASSSFRYNEQF
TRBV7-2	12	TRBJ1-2	ASSSTSIQSGYT
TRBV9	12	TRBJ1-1	ASSVLQGNTEAF
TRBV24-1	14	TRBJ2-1	ATSGAEAGSYNEQF
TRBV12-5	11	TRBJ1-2	ASGLGGLDGYT
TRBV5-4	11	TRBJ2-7	ASSPGLSYEQY
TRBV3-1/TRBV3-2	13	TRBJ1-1	ASSQTGGFVTEAF
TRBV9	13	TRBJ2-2	ASSRDRGRIGELF
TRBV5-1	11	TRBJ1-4	ASSLNSNEKLF
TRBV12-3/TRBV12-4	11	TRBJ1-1	ASTVSGRNEAF
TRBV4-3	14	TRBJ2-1	ASSQDAAGAYNEQF
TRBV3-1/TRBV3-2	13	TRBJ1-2	ASSQEPGSAYGYT
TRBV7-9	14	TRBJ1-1	ASSLGGSLRNTEAF
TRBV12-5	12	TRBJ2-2	ASGSQGHTGELF
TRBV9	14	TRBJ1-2	ASSPDQGSGFYGYT
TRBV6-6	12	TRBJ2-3	ASTVGALGDTQY
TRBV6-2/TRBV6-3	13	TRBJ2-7	ASSSPGRRTYEQY
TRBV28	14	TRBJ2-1	ASSLDLAGDYNEQF
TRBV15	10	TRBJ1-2	ATGGANYGYT
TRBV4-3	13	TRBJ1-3	ASSPGRAGGNTIY
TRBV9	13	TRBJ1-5	ASSAGGFSNQPQH
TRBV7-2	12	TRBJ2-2	ASSLGGNTGELF
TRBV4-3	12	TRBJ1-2	ASSPSPRVQGYT
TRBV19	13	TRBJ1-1	ASSTRSDRGTEAF
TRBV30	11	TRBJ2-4	ACKERAKNIQY
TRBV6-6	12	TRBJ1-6	ASRDDILDSPLH
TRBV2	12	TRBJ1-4	ASNGQGGNEKLF
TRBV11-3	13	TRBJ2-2	ASSPRDGGSGELF
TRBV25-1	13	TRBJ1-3	ASSEAGGTGNTIY